A single sample gave rise to the 24 T cell receptor beta chains below, sequenced in a study of cytomegalovirus exposure and HLA in healthy donors. Repertoires were generated with immunoSEQ multiplex PCR, while TCRdb's copy carries only in-frame clones and drops some. Of 82,000 or so clones in the sample, 85% to 95% were seen once. The sample taken for sequencing was PBMCs. The source of these receptors is a woman aged 18-35 years in good health and CMV-seronegative.

V usage is TRBV18 and J usage is TRBJ1-1, with 7 bases fitting TRBD1. Germline trimming cut 3 bases from V and 0 bases from J; bases unmatched to any gene: 1. The CDR3 spans 14 residues. CDR1 and CDR2 from the germline V gene are KGHSH and LQKENI. CDR3 DNA sequence: TGTGCCAGCTCACCGGGACAGTTGAACACTGAAGCTTTCTTT. It specifies CASSPGQLNTEAFF.

The rearrangement links TRBV28 to TRBJ2-5, with TRBD2 as a possible D gene (7 bases). The CDR3 has 15 residues. Germline V gene lookup returns CDR1 MDHEN and CDR2 SYDVKM. V dropped 5 bases and J dropped 5 bases, with 18 bases sitting between them. The CDR3 DNA sequence: TGTGCCAGCAGTGGGATCGGGGGGACACGGGAGACCCAGTACTTC. The encoded protein is CASSGIGGTRETQYF.

The chain has TRBV6-5 and TRBJ2-7; D perhaps matches TRBD1 (5 bases). The CDR3 runs to 11 residues. Germline CDR1 reads MNHEY; CDR2 reads SVGAGI. Trimming removed 6 bases at V and 6 bases at J, with 9 bases between. The CDR3 sequence is CASSLGAEQYF. CDR3 bases: TGTGCCAGCAGCCTAGGGGCCGAGCAGTACTTC.

The chain joins TRBV4-1 to TRBJ2-3; 10 nucleotides agree with TRBD2. The CDR3 is 17 amino acids. The V gene end was trimmed by 7 bases and the J gene end by 6 bases; junction bases not matched to a gene: 16. Germline CDR1 and CDR2: MGHRA and YSYEKL. Here the CDR3 DNA reads TGCGCCAGCACTAAGGGGGCGGCTAGCGGGGGTTGGGATACGCAGTATTTT. Its protein is CASTKGAASGGWDTQYF.

This clone was picked up a small number of times. The gene calls are TRBV19 and TRBJ1-2; D might be TRBD1 (6 bases). Trimming removed 5 bases from V and 8 bases from J, with 21 bases in between. Germline CDR1 and CDR2: LNHDA and SQIVND (reference sequence). There are 15 residues in the CDR3. The DNA for the CDR3 is TGTGCCAGTAGTCGGCAGGGGATGAGAACGGGGGGCTACACCTTC. Its translation: CASSRQGMRTGGYTF.

The chain couples TRBV5-1 to TRBJ1-1; no reliable D call. The germline V gene has CDR1 SGHRS and CDR2 YFSETQ. This CDR3 has 14 amino acids. Trimming took off 0 bases at V and 0 bases at J, with 6 bases between the two ends. In DNA form, the CDR3 reads TGCGCCAGCAGCTTGGTCAGTTTGAACACTGAAGCTTTCTTT. Protein: CASSLVSLNTEAFF.

The V call is TRBV10-2, the J call TRBJ2-5; TRBD2 aligns across 7 bases. Looked up from germline, CDR1 is WSHSY and CDR2 is SAAADI. J gave up 3 bases and V 11 bases, and 6 bases lay outside the gene matches. This CDR3 is built from 12 residues. The DNA of the CDR3 is TGCGCCTCACGGACTAGGAAAGAGACCCAGTACTTC. Translated, it gives CASRTRKETQYF.

The rearrangement joins TRBV15 to TRBJ2-3; the D gene is possibly TRBD2 (5 bases). The ends were cut back, 0 bases at V and 6 bases at J, with 22 bases in the middle. Germline V gene data show CDR1 as LNHNV and CDR2 as YYDKDF (reference sequence). CDR3 size: 18 residues. CDR3 amino acids: CATSRDLGRTAVLDTQYF. The CDR3 region has the DNA TGTGCCACCAGCAGAGATCTGGGAAGGACTGCTGTTCTGGATACGCAGTATTTT.

This clone has only a few counts. This sequence joins TRBV7-8 and TRBJ2-2; TRBD2 matches at 7 bases. From germline, CDR1 is SGHVS and CDR2 FQNEAQ. This CDR3 has 15 amino acids. The V segment lost 2 bases and the J segment 1 base; nucleotides outside the gene matches: 1. The CDR3 protein is CASSLSGMNTGELFF. CDR3 nucleotides: TGTGCCAGCAGCTTAAGCGGGATGAACACCGGGGAGCTGTTTTTT.

The chain uses TRBV25-1 and TRBJ2-7, with 15 nucleotides matching TRBD2. The CDR3 covers 16 residues. Germline lookup yields CDR1 MGHDK and CDR2 SYGVNS. The ends lost 10 bases at V and 0 bases at J; junction bases unmatched: 7. Here the CDR3 reads CATRTSGRGSSYEQYF. The CDR3 bases are TGTGCCACGAGGACTAGCGGGAGGGGAAGCTCCTACGAGCAGTACTTC.

The gene calls are TRBV6-1 and TRBJ2-1; D perhaps matches TRBD1 (6 bases). The CDR3 sequence is 13 residues long. CDR1 and CDR2 (germline): MNHNS, SASEGT. Trimming took 7 bases from V and 2 from J, leaving 9 bases between them. CDR3 protein: CASNGQTYNEQFF. CDR3 nucleotides: TGTGCCAGCAACGGACAGACCTACAATGAGCAGTTCTTC.

The chain carries TRBV9 and TRBJ1-3, with D possibly matching TRBD1 (6 bases). The CDR3 extends over 15 amino acids. V was clipped by 4 bases and J by 0 bases, with 11 bases between them. Per the germline V gene, CDR1 is SGDLS and CDR2 is YYNGEE. CDR3 protein: CASSSGQNSGNTIYF. The CDR3 DNA is TGTGCCAGCAGCTCGGGACAAAACTCTGGAAACACCATATATTTT.

The chain is built from TRBV7-2 and TRBJ2-1; 12 bases fit TRBD2. J was trimmed by 3 bases and V by 5 bases; bases with no gene match: 5. The CDR3 runs to 16 residues. The germline gives CDR1 SGHTA, CDR2 FQGNSA. CDR3: CASSQTSGSLYNEQFF. The CDR3 DNA is TGTGCCAGCAGCCAGACTAGCGGGAGCCTCTACAATGAGCAGTTCTTC.

The V and J genes are TRBV5-8 and TRBJ2-7, with TRBD1 as a possible D gene (5 bases). The CDR3 consists of 12 residues. Deletions cut 1 base from V and 7 bases from J, with 9 bases between. Germline CDR1 SGHTS, CDR2 YDEGEE. The CDR3 sequence is CASSLNRGEQYF. The CDR3 coding sequence is TGTGCCAGCAGCTTGAATAGGGGTGAGCAGTACTTC.

The chain carries TRBV5-1 and TRBJ2-7; TRBD2 is a possible D gene (5 bases). Trimming left V 4 bases short and J 7 bases short, with 15 bases between. Per the germline V gene, CDR1 is SGHRS and CDR2 is YFSETQ. The CDR3 sequence is 13 residues long. CDR3 nucleotides: TGCGCCAGCAGCATGGGAGAGGGCTGGGAGCAGTACTTC. Translated, it gives CASSMGEGWEQYF.

The chain has TRBV27 and TRBJ1-2; maybe TRBD1 (5 bases). Germline V gene sequence: CDR1 MNHEY, CDR2 SMNVEV (reference sequence). V dropped 0 bases and J dropped 4 bases, with 18 bases sitting between them. CDR3 length: 17 amino acids. The CDR3 DNA reads TGTGCCAGCAGTTTATCGTCTGGGGCGTCCCTTTCCTATGGCTACACCTTC. Its protein product is CASSLSSGASLSYGYTF.

The chain couples TRBV29-1 to TRBJ2-1, with TRBD2 matching 10 bases. CDR3 length equals 15 residues. The trim removed 7 bases at V and 10 bases at J, leaving 16 bases unmatched. The germline gives CDR1 SQVTM, CDR2 ANQGSEA. The CDR3 loop reads CSAAGGLAGAGEQFF. The CDR3, as DNA: TGCAGCGCTGCAGGGGGGCTAGCGGGAGCTGGGGAGCAGTTCTTC.

Details on this clone: At the DNA level, this CDR3 is encoded by other sequences in the same sample as well. V is TRBV5-1 and J is TRBJ2-7; D unresolved. This CDR3 comprises 12 residues. V was pared by 5 bases and J by 0 bases, with 6 bases between. The germline V gene has CDR1 SGHRS and CDR2 YFSETQ. In DNA form, the CDR3 reads TGCGCCAGCAGTACCGGCTCCTACGAGCAGTACTTC. Protein: CASSTGSYEQYF.

The chain carries TRBV7-7 and TRBJ2-7; 13 nucleotides align to TRBD2. Trimming at V came to 5 bases and at J to 7 bases, leaving 14 bases not matched to a gene. In germline, CDR1 is SSHAT, CDR2 FNYEAQ (reference sequence). This CDR3 has 17 residues. The CDR3 sequence is CASSPGLAGDIRDEQYF. In DNA, the CDR3 is TGTGCCAGCAGCCCCGGACTAGCGGGAGATATACGGGATGAGCAGTACTTC.

V usage is TRBV9 and J usage is TRBJ2-5; 11 bases match TRBD1. The DNA end favors TRBJ2-7, so the J call may be wrong. Looked up from germline, CDR1 is SGDLS and CDR2 is YYNGEE. This CDR3 is 15 amino acids long. CDR3 nucleotide sequence: TGTGCCAGCAGCGGTGGGGACAGGGGGGGGTACGAGCAGTACTTC. Translation gives CASSGGDRGGYEQYF.

The rearrangement uses TRBV7-2 and TRBJ2-7; no clear D. CDR3 size: 12 residues. Trimming shortened V by 5 bases and J by 3 bases, and 8 bases separated the two germline ends. Germline V lookup: CDR1 SGHTA, CDR2 FQGNSA. This CDR3 is CASSPSGYEQYF. As DNA, the CDR3 is TGTGCCAGCAGCCCATCCGGCTACGAGCAGTACTTC.

The chain links TRBV30 to TRBJ2-1; 9 nucleotides align to TRBD2. Germline loops: CDR1 GTSNPN, CDR2 SVGIG (reference sequence). Trimming at V came to 0 bases and at J to 8 bases, leaving 8 bases not matched to a gene. The CDR3 has 15 residues. The CDR3 region has the DNA TGTGCCTGGAGTGTACTTGCGGGAGGGCCGGATGAGCAGTTCTTC. The encoded protein is CAWSVLAGGPDEQFF.

The V and J genes are TRBV6-5 and TRBJ2-1; D may be TRBD1 (6 bases). V gave up 2 bases and J gave up 5 bases, with 10 bases separating them. CDR1 is MNHEY and CDR2 is SVGAGI in the germline V gene. The CDR3 covers 14 residues. DNA for the CDR3: TGTGCCAGCAGTTACAGAGGACAGAACAATGAGCAGTTCTTC. Translated, it gives CASSYRGQNNEQFF.

The chain is built from TRBV27 and TRBJ2-7; possibly TRBD1 for D (5 bases). Trimming removed 3 bases from V and 4 bases from J, with 10 bases in between. Looked up from germline, CDR1 is MNHEY and CDR2 is SMNVEV (reference sequence). This CDR3 comprises 13 residues. The chain's CDR3 is CASSFRDSYEQYF. The CDR3 DNA reads as TGTGCCAGCAGTTTCAGGGATTCGTACGAGCAGTACTTC.